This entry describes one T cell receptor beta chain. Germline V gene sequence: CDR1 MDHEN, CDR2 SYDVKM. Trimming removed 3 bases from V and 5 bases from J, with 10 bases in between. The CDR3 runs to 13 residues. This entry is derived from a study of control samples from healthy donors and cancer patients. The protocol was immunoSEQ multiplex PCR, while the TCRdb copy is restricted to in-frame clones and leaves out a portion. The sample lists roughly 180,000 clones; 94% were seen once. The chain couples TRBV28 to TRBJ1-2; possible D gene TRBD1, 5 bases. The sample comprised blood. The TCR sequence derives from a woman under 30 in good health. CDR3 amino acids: CASSFQGSYGYTF. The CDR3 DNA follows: TGTGCCAGCAGTTTTCAGGGAAGTTATGGCTACACCTTC.